This TCR beta chain was documented in a study of T cells in Graves' hyperthyroidism and ophthalmopathy. Broader study findings: Stable hyperthyroidism and ophthalmopathy were separated using 13 V-J signatures.

The CDR3 sequence is 15 residues long. CDR1 and CDR2 from the germline V gene are SEHNR and FQNEAQ (reference sequence). With 4 bases removed from V and 0 bases from J, the gap between germline ends came to 10 bases. As concerns this clonotype: Its antigen is still unknown.

Amplified regions were TCR beta CDR3 sequences from RNA transcripts. In the first-round RT-PCR of the TCR CDR3, the HTBI primer set was used. From the multiplex PCR reads, TCRdb called clonotypes with MiXCR, one entry per CDR3 protein. Of about 590,000 distinct CDR3 sequences listed, 15% to 18% are singletons. Patients aged 18 to 65 had newly diagnosed hyperthyroidism that had lasted under 2 months. This TCR was recovered from a young woman with Graves' hyperthyroidism. This sequence joins TRBV7-9 and TRBJ2-4; maybe TRBD1 (5 bases). What was sequenced was blood. The CDR3 DNA reads as TGTGCCAGCAGCTCGACAGCGCTAGCCAAAAACATTCAGTACTTC. This translates into CASSSTALAKNIQYF.